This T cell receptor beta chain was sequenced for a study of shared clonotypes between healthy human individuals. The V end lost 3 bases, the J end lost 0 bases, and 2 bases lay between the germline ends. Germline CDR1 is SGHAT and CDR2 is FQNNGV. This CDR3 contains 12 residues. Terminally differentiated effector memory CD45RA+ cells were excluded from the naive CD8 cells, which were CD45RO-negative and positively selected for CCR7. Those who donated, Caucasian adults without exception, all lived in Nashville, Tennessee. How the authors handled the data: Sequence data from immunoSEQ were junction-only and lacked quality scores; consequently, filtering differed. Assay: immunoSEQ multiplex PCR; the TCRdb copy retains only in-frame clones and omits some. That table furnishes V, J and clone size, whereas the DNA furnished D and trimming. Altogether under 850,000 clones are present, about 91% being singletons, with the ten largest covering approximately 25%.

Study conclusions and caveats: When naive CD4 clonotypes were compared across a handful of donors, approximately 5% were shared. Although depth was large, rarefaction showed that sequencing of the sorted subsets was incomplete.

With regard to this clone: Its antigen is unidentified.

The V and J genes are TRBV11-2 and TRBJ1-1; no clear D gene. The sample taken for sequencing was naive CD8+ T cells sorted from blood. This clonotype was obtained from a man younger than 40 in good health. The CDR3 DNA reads TGTGCCAGCAGCTTTGTGAACACTGAAGCTTTCTTT. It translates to CASSFVNTEAFF.